This T cell receptor (beta chain) was recorded in a study of blood T cell repertoires in COVID-19 (dated by TCRdb to about 2020). In the study overall: Samples covering the acute and convalescent phases of COVID-19 were provided by collaborators in the United States, Italy and Spain. Samples were obtained from the ongoing ImmuneRACE study (first 160 participants) and from some 1,200 subjects provided by 6 global collaborators. HLA class I and class II types, where available, came from metadata supplied by the sample provider rather than from assay-based typing. Sample metadata almost always included a de-identified subject ID, COVID-19 status, age in years and sex. The prospective study material was composed of cDNA or gDNA derived from T cells, B-cell-depleted T cells, or PBMCs. Deeply sampled blood TCRbeta repertoires from subjects exposed to, actively infected with, or recovered from COVID-19 were included in the dataset. The repertoires were released in a freely available public database intended as a resource for research on the immune response to SARS-CoV-2. Broader findings and caveats from the paper: Clinical and demographic metadata were provided uncurated, with the amount varying by source and participant.

TCRbeta CDR3 regions were amplified from genomic DNA using the immunoSEQ Assay, a bias-controlled multiplex PCR. The study's processing was this. The number of nucleated cells in each sample was estimated from the amplification of reference gene primers within the assay. Sequence reads were collapsed and filtered to measure the absolute abundance of every unique TCRbeta CDR3 rearrangement. For each sample, productive Simpson clonality was calculated as the square root of Simpson's diversity index over productive rearrangements. TCRdb's version of the immuneACCESS table is confined to in-frame rearrangements and falls short of the full clone set. An unresolved V gene accounts for under half of the shortfall where checked; the remainder is of unknown origin. Clone size and V and J calls were adopted from that table, with D and trimming inferred from the DNA. The sample table shows 150,000 to 170,000 clones, and roughly 81% are seen once. The biggest ten clones account for roughly 8.3% of the sample.

One collaborating source in Seattle enrolled patients during active infection and followed them longitudinally through the course of disease. Whole blood was collected in K2EDTA tubes by collaborating institutions according to the institutions' own protocols. For TCRbeta analysis, collaborator samples were shipped as frozen whole blood, as isolated PBMCs, or as DNA extracted from either sample type. The germline V gene (reference sequence) sets CDR1 to LNHDA and CDR2 to SQIVND. The CDR3 measures 16 amino acids from cysteine to phenylalanine. Only the CDR3 part of the read is kept: 48 bases, read in frame from the first base. Germline trimming: 8 bases from V, 0 bases from J; junction bases outside gene matches: 8. On this clone: This receptor's antigen is unknown. No much larger clonotype is one base removed from it; base qualities were not supplied.

The rearranged segments are TRBV19 and TRBJ1-5, with 9 bases matching TRBD1. Sequencing was done on a sample of peripheral blood. The receptor comes from a woman aged 55-69 years with COVID-19, enrolled during active disease. The CDR3 protein sequence reads: CASRWTGAGSNQPQHF. The DNA sequence follows: TGTGCCAGTCGATGGACAGGGGCAGGTAGCAATCAGCCCCAGCATTTT. The entire variable domain, with the stretches around the CDR3 drawn from the reference TRBV19 and TRBJ1-5 proteins, is DGGITQSPKYLFRKEGQNVTLSCEQNLNHDAMYWYRQDPGQGLRLIYYSQIVNDFQKGDIAEGYSVSREKKESFPLTVTSAQKNPTAFYLCASRWTGAGSNQPQHFGDGTRLSIL.